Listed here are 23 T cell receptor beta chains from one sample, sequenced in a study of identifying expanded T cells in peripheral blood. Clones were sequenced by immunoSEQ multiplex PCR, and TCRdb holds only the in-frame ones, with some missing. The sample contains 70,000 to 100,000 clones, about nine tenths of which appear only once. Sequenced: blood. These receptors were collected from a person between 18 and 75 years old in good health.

CDR3 sequence reads: CASSNPGQGVFGANVLTF. The CDR3 nucleotides read TGTGCCAGTAGCAATCCGGGACAGGGCGTTTTTGGGGCCAACGTCCTGACTTTC. The V and J genes are TRBV19 and TRBJ2-6; 9 nucleotides match TRBD1. Losses at the gene ends were 6 bases for V and 3 bases for J; bases not matched to a gene: 12. Germline CDR1 reads LNHDA; CDR2 reads SQIVND (reference sequence). The CDR3 is made up of 18 amino acids.

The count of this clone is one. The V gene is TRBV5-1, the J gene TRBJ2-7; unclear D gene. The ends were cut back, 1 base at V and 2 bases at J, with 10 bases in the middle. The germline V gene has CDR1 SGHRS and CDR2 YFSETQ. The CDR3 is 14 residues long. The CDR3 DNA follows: TGCGCCAGCAGCTTGAGTATAGGCCCCTACGAGCAGTACTTC. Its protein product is CASSLSIGPYEQYF.

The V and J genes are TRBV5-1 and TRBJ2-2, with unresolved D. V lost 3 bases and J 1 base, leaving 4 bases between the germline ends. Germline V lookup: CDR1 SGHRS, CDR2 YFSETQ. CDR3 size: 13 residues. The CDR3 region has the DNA TGCGCCAGCAGCTCCCTGAACACCGGGGAGCTGTTTTTT. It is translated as CASSSLNTGELFF.

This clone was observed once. The CDR3 region is CASSEARTSLTDTQYF. Here the CDR3 DNA reads TGTGCCAGCAGCGAGGCCCGGACTAGCCTCACAGATACGCAGTATTTT. The chain recombines TRBV9 with TRBJ2-3; 8 bases match TRBD2. This CDR3 contains 16 residues. Germline V gene sequence: CDR1 SGDLS, CDR2 YYNGEE. The ends lost 3 bases at V and 2 bases at J; junction bases unmatched: 8.

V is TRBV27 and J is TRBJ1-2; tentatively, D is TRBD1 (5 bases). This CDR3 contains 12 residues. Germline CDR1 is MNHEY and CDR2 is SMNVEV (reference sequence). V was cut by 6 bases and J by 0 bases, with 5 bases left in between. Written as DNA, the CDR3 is TGTGCCAGCAGGGACACTAACTATGGCTACACCTTC. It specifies CASRDTNYGYTF.

The CDR3 sequence: CASSTQVTDTQYF. The CDR3 DNA reads as TGTGCCAGTAGTACCCAGGTCACAGATACGCAGTATTTT. The chain uses TRBV19 and TRBJ2-3; D is uncertain. Germline CDR1 LNHDA, CDR2 SQIVND (reference sequence). CDR3 size: 13 residues. With 4 bases removed from V and 2 bases from J, the gap between germline ends came to 7 bases. Based on the CDR3 plus reference TRBV19 and TRBJ2-3, the full variable domain is DGGITQSPKYLFRKEGQNVTLSCEQNLNHDAMYWYRQDPGQGLRLIYYSQIVNDFQKGDIAEGYSVSREKKESFPLTVTSAQKNPTAFYLCASSTQVTDTQYFGPGTRLTVL.

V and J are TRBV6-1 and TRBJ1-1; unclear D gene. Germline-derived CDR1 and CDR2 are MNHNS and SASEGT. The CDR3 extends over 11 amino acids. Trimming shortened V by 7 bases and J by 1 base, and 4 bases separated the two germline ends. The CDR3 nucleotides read TGTGCCAGCACCCGGAACACTGAAGCTTTCTTT. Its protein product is CASTRNTEAFF.

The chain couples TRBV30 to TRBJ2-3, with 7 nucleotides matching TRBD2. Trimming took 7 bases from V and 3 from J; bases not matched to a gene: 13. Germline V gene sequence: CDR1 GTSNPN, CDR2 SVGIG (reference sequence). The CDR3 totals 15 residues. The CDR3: CASEGLRRETDTQYF. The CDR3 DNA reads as TGTGCCTCGGAGGGACTAAGAAGAGAGACAGATACGCAGTATTTT. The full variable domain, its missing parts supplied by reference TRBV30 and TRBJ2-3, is SQTIHQWPATLVQPVGSPLSLECTVEGTSNPNLYWYRQAAGRGLQLLFYSVGIGQISSEVPQNLSASRPQDRQFILSSKKLLLSDSGFYLCASEGLRRETDTQYFGPGTRLTVL.

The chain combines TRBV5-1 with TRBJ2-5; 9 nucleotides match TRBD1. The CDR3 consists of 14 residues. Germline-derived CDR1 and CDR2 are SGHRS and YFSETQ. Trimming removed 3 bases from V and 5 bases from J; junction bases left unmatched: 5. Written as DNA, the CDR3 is TGCGCCAGCAGCTCCTTTGGACAGGGGGAGACCCAGTACTTC. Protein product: CASSSFGQGETQYF.

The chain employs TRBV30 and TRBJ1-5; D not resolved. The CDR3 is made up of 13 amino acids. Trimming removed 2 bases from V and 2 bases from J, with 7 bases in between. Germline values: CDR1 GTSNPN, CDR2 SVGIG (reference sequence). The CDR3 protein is CAWSHGGNQPQHF. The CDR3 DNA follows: TGTGCCTGGAGTCACGGGGGCAATCAGCCCCAGCATTTT.

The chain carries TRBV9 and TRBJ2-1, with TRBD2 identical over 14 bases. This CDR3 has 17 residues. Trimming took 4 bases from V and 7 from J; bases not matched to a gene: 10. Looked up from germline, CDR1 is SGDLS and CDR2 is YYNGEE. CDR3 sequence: CASSPRLAGGVMNEQFF. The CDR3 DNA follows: TGTGCCAGCAGCCCCCGACTAGCGGGAGGGGTTATGAATGAGCAGTTCTTC.

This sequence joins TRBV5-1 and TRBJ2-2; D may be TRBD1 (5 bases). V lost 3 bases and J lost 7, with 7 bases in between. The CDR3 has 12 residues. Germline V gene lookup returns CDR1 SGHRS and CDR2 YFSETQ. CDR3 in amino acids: CASSSTGGELFF. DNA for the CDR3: TGCGCCAGCAGCTCAACAGGCGGGGAGCTGTTTTTT.

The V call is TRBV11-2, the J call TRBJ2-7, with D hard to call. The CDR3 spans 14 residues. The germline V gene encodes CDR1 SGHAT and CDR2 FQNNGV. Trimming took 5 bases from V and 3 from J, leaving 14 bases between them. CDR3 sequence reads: CASSPQEDGYEQYF. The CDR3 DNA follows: TGTGCCAGCAGCCCTCAGGAAGACGGCTACGAGCAGTACTTC.

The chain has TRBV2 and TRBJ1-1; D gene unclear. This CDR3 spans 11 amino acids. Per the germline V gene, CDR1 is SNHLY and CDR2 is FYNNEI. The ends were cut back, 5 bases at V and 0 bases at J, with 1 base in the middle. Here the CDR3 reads CASSLNTEAFF. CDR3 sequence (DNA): TGTGCCAGCAGTTTGAACACTGAAGCTTTCTTT. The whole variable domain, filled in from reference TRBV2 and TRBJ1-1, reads EPEVTQTPSHQVTQMGQEVILRCVPISNHLYFYWYRQILGQKVEFLVSFYNNEISEKSEIFDDQFSVERPDGSNFTLKIRSTKLEDSAMYFCASSLNTEAFFGQGTRLTVV.

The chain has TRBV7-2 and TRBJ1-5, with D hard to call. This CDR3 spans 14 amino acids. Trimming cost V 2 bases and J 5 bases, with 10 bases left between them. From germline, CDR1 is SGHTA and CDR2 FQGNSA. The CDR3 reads CASSLRSRDQPQHF. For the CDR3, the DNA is TGTGCCAGCAGCTTAAGGTCAAGGGATCAGCCCCAGCATTTT.

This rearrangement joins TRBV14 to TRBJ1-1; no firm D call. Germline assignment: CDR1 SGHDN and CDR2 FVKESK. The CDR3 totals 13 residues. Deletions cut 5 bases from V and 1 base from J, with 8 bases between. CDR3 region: CASSEQWNTEAFF. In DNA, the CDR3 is TGTGCCAGCAGCGAACAGTGGAACACTGAAGCTTTCTTT.

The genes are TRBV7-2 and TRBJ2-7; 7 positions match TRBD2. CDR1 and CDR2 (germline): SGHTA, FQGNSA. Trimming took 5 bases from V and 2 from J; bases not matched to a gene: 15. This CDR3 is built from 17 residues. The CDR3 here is CASSQGRLLARTYEQYF. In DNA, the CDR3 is TGTGCCAGCAGCCAAGGGCGGTTACTAGCGCGCACCTACGAGCAGTACTTC.

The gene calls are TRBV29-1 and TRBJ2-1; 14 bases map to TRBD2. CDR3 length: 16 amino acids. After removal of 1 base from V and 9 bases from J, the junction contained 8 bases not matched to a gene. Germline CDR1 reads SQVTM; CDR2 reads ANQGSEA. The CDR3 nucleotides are TGCAGCGTTGAAGCGGCGGGGACTAGCGGGGGACTTGAGCAGTTCTTC. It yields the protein CSVEAAGTSGGLEQFF.

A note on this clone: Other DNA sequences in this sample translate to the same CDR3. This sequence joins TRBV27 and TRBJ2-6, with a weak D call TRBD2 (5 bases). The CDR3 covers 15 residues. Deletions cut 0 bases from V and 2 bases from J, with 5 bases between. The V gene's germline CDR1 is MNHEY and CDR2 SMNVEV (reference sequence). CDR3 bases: TGTGCCAGCAGTTTATCCGGGGCTGGGGCCAACGTCCTGACTTTC. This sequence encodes CASSLSGAGANVLTF.

The DNA of the CDR3 is TGTGCCAGCAGCTTAGATGGCGGAGCGGGGGTTCACAATGAGCAGTTCTTC. It is translated as CASSLDGGAGVHNEQFF. The rearrangement joins TRBV11-3 to TRBJ2-1, with 8 bases aligning to TRBD2. The CDR3 contains 17 residues. The junction had 9 bases not matched to a gene; V was cut back by 0 bases and J by 5 bases. Germline CDR1 is SGHNT and CDR2 is YENEEA.

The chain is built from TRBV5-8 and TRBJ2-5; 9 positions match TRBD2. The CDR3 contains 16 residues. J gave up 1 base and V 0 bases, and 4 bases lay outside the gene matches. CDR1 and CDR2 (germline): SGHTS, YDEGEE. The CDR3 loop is CASSLGTSGRQETQYF. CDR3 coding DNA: TGTGCCAGCAGCTTGGGCACTAGCGGGCGCCAAGAGACCCAGTACTTC.

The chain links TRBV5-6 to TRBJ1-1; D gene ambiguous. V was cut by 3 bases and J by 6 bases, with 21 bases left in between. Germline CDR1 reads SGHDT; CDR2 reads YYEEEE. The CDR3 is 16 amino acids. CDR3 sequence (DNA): TGTGCCAGCAGCTCCGAGTATGGGAGAAGGGAGGCTGAAGCTTTCTTT. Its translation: CASSSEYGRREAEAFF.

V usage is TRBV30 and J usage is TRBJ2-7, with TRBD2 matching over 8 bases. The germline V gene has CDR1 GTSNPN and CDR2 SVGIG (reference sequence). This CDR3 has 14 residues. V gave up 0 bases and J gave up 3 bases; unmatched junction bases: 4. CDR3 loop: CAWSVGAGGYEQYF. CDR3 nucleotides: TGTGCCTGGAGTGTAGGTGCGGGAGGCTACGAGCAGTACTTC.